This TCR beta chain was identified during a study of beta chain features in type 1 diabetes. Study-level results: Type 1 diabetes patients showed fewer insertions and more deletions at VDJ junctions. PCR could preferentially amplify shorter templates, alike in patients and controls.

The length of the CDR3 is 15 residues. Per the germline V gene, CDR1 is SGHNT and CDR2 is YENEEA. Losses at the gene ends were 8 bases for V and 5 bases for J; bases not matched to a gene: 13. Of note for this clone: Its matching antigen is unknown.

CD45RO/CCR7/CD25/CD127/CD95/CD27 staining was used to isolate CD4+ naive, central memory, regulatory and stem cell-like memory cells by sorting. The whole isolated RNA underwent reverse transcription, so sequencing captured expressed TCRB transcripts. TCRdb's table, derived via immunoSEQ multiplex PCR, lists solely in-frame clones and lacks some. The sample holds about 900,000 clones, under 20% seen once. Sequenced material: naive CD4+ T cells from blood. This TCR derives from a young woman in good health. The J gene is TRBJ2-3, the V gene TRBV11-3, with 7 bases aligning to TRBD2. CDR3: CASHRSSGKGDTQYF. CDR3 DNA: TGTGCCAGCCATAGGTCCAGCGGGAAGGGAGATACGCAGTATTTT.